This T cell receptor (beta chain) was documented in a study of T cells after yellow fever vaccination. By 5'RACE template switching, TCR cDNA was produced, with a universal primer site and UMIs added in the process. TCRdb fed the 5' RACE reads into MiXCR, producing one record per CDR3 protein. The sample shows around 310,000 distinct CDR3 sequences, approximately 4% of them seen only once. V lost 7 bases and J 7 bases, leaving 13 bases between the germline ends. CDR1 and CDR2 (germline): LNHDA, SQIVND (reference sequence). There are 12 residues in the CDR3. The TCR was taken from a man between 18 and 29 years old who received the YFV17D yellow fever vaccine. The chain links TRBV19 to TRBJ1-2; possibly TRBD1 for D (6 bases). The sequenced sample was PBMCs, obtained 15 days after the yellow fever booster vaccination. Here the CDR3 DNA reads TGTGCCAGTACCATAGGACAGTTTGGCTACACCTTC. This codes for CASTIGQFGYTF.